This is a list of T cell receptor beta chains from one sample in a study of control samples from healthy donors and cancer patients. Profiling relied on immunoSEQ multiplex PCR, and the TCRdb table lists in-frame clones only, not all of them. Among more than 85,000 clones, about nine tenths were seen once, and the ten largest hold about 4.2%. Material: blood. These receptors came from a human donor in good health. The donor label of this sample is uncertain. The CDR3 runs from the conserved cysteine through the conserved F or W.

>TRBV27
CATLRPSGGAVVTDTQYF
>TRBV3-1/TRBV3-2
CASSQDPGAGNYGYTF
>TRBV24-1
CATSDRDSSSYNEQFF
>TRBV2
CASSAYRGPDTQYF
>TRBV10-3
CAISRDEAYEQYF
>TRBV14
CASSPTPALWNTGELFF
>TRBV29-1
CSVLRDREAGELFF
>TRBV6-5
CASSYTDRGNGYTF
>TRBV7-2
CASSTGTGVYEQYF
>TRBV14
CASSRRDTLNNEQFF
>TRBV6-6
CASSYSSDSYGYTF
>TRBV7-3
CASSLPEQGPGANVLTF
>TRBV6-4
CASSPQTSGGADEQFF
>TRBV30
CAWSVQGYTEAFF
>TRBV3-1/TRBV3-2
CASSQRTGSKGYTF
>TRBV27
CASSLTALSYEQYF
>TRBV2
CASSNEDLNYGYTF